The T cell receptor (beta chain) under discussion was sequenced for a study of T-cell reconstitution after alpha-beta-depleted transplantation in children. Unique molecular identifiers were used to barcode this TCRbeta library. TCRdb processed the PCR reads anew with MiXCR; each CDR3 protein has one entry. Here the sample spans about 980,000 distinct CDR3 sequences, roughly 29% being singletons. Study outcomes and limitations: Roughly two months post-transplant, alpha-beta T cells reportedly originated from several hundred graft clones that had expanded. At day 60, the high TCRbeta diversity found in some patients originated from recipient T cells and thymic progenitors that had survived. T-cell numbers and diversity, one year after transplant, stemmed largely from T cells that were newly produced.

In its sample, this clonotype was seen a few times. Its matching antigen is unknown. Germline V gene sequence: CDR1 MNHEY, CDR2 SVGAGI. CDR3 size: 16 residues. V shed 4 bases, J shed 4 bases, and the junction held 4 bases outside the gene matches. The V and J genes are TRBV6-5 and TRBJ2-1, with 13 bases matching TRBD2. Sequencing was performed on PBMCs, mostly from graft donor cells, taken 360 days after TCRalphabeta/CD19-depleted stem cell transplant. This TCR came from a boy in the first two years of life who had a stem cell transplant for SCID, so the T cells may come from the graft donor. The CDR3 nucleotides are TGTGCCAGCAGTTCCCCGACTAGCGGGGGGTACAATGAGCAGTTCTTC. Translating it yields CASSSPTSGGYNEQFF.